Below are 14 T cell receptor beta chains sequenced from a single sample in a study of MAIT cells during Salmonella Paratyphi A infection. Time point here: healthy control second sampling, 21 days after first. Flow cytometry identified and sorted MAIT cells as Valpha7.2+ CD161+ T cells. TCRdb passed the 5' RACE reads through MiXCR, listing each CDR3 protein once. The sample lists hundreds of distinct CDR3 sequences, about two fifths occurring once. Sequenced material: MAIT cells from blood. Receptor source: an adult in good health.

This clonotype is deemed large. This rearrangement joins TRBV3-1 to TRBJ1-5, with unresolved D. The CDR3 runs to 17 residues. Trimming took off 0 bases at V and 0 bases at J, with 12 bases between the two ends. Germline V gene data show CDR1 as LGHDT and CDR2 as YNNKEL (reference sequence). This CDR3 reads CASSQDRAQLSNQPQHF. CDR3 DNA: TGTGCCAGCAGCCAAGATAGGGCACAACTTAGCAATCAGCCCCAGCATTTT.

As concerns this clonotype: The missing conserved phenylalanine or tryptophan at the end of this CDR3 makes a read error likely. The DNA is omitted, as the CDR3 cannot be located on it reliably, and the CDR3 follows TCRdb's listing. CDR3 residues: CSARLAGGQETKEG. V and J are TRBV20-1 and TRBJ2-5; the table's D gene call, TRBD2, was not cross checked with the DNA. The germline gives CDR1 DFQATT, CDR2 SNEGSKA (reference sequence). Termini included, the CDR3 measures 14 amino acids.

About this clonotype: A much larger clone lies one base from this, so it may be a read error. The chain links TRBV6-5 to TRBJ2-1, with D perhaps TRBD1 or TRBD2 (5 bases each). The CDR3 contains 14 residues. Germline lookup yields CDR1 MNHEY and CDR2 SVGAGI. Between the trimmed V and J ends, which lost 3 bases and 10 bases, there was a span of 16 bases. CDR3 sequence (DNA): TGTGCCAGCAGTTATGGGGACGGAGGCTACGAGCAGTTCTTC. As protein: CASSYGDGGYEQFF.

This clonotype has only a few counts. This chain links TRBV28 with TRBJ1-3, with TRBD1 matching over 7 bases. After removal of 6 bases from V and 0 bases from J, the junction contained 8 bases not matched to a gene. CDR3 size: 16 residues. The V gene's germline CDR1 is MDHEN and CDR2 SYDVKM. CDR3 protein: CASRLNRGGSGNTIYF. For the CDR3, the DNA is TGTGCCAGCAGGCTTAACAGGGGCGGCTCTGGAAACACCATATATTTT.

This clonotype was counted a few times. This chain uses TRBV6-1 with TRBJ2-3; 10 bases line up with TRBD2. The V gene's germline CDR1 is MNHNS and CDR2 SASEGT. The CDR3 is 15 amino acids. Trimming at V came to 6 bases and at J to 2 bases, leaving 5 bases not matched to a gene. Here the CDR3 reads CASSPLAGATDTQYF. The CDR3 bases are TGTGCCAGCAGCCCCCTAGCGGGGGCCACAGATACGCAGTATTTT.

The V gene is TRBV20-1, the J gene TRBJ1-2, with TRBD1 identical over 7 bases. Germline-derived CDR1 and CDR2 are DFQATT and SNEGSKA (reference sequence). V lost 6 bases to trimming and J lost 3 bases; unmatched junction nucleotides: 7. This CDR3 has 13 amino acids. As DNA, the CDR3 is TGCAGTGCCAAGGAGGGGACAGACTATGGCTACACCTTC. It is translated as CSAKEGTDYGYTF.

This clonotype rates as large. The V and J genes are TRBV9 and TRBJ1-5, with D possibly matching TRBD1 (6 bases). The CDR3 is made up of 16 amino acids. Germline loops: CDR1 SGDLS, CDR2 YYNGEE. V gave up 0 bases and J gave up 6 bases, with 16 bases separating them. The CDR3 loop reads CASSVETAEGVQPQHF. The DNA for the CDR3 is TGTGCCAGCAGCGTAGAGACCGCCGAGGGGGTTCAGCCCCAGCATTTT. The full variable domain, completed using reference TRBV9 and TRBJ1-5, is DSGVTQTPKHLITATGQRVTLRCSPRSGDLSVYWYQQSLDQGLQFLIQYYNGEERAKGNILERFSAQQFPDLHSELNLSSLELGDSALYFCASSVETAEGVQPQHFGDGTRLSIL.

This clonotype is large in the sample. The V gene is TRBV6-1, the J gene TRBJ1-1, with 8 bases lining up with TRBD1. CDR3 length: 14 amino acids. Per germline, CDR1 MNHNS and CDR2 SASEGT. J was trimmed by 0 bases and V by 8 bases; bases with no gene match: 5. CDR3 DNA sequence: TGTGCCAGCGCGACAGGGGTTATGAACACTGAAGCTTTCTTT. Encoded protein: CASATGVMNTEAFF.

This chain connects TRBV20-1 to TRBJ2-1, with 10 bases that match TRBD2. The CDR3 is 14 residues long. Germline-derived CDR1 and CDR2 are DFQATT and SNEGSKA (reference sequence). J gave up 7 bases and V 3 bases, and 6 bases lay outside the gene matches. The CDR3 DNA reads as TGCAGTGCTAGGCTAGCGGGGGATTGGAATGAGCAGTTCTTC. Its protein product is CSARLAGDWNEQFF.

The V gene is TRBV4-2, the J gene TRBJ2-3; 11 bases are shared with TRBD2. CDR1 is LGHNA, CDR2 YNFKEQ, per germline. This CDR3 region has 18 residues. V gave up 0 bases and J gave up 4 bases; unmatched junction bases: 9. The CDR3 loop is CASSQDTSGGPAADTQYF. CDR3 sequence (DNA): TGTGCCAGCAGCCAAGATACTAGCGGGGGCCCAGCCGCAGATACGCAGTATTTT.

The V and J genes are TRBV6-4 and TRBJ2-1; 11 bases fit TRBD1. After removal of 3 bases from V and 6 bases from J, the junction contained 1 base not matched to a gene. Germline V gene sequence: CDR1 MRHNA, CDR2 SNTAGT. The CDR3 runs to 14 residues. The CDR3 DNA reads TGTGCCAGCAGTGATGGGACAGGGGGCAATGAGCAGTTCTTC. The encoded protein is CASSDGTGGNEQFF.

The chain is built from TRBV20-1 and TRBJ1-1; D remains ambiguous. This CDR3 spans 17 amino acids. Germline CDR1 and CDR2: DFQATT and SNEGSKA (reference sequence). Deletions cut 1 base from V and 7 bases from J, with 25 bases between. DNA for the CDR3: TGCAGTGCTAGAGGAAGAGAGGAGGGATCCAAGGGTAATGAAGCTTTCTTT. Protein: CSARGREEGSKGNEAFF.

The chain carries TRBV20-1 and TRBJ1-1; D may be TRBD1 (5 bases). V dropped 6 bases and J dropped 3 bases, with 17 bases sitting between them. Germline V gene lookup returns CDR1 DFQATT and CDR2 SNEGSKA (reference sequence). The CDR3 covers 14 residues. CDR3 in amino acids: CSANLGAGDTEAFF. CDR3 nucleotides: TGCAGTGCAAACCTAGGAGCGGGGGACACTGAAGCTTTCTTT.

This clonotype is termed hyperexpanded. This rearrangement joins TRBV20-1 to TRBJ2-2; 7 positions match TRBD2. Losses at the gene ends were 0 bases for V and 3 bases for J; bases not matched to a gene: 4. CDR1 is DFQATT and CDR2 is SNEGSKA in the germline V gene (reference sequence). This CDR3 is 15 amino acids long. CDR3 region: CSARDLLADTGELFF. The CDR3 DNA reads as TGCAGTGCTAGAGATCTCCTAGCGGACACCGGGGAGCTGTTTTTT.